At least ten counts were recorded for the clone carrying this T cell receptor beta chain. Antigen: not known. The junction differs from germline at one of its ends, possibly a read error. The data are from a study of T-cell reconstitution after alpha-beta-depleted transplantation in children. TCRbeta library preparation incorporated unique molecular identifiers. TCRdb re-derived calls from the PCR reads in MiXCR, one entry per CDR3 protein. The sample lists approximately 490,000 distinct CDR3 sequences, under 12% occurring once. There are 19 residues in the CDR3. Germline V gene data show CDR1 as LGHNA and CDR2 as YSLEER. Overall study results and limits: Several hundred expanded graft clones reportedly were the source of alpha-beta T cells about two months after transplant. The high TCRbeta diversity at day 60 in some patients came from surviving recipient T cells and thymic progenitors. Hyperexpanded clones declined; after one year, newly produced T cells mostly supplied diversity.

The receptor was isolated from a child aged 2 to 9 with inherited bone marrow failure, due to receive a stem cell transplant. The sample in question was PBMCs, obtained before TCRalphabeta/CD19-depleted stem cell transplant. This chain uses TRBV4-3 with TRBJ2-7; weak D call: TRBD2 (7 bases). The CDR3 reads CASSEETGSRSGTYYEQYF. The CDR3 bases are TGCGCCAGCAGCGAAGAGACAGGAAGTAGAAGCGGGACGTATTACGAGCAGTACTTC.